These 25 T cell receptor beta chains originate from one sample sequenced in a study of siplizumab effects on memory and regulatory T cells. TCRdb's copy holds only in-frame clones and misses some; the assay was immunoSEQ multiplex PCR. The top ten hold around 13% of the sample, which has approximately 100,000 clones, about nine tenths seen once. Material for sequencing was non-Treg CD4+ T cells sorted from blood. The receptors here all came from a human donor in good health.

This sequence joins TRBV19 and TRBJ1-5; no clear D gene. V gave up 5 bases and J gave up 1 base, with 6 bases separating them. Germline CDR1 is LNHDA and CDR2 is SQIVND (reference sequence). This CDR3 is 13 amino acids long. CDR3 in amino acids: CASSPLSNQPQHF. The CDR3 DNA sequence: TGTGCCAGTAGTCCACTAAGCAATCAGCCCCAGCATTTT.

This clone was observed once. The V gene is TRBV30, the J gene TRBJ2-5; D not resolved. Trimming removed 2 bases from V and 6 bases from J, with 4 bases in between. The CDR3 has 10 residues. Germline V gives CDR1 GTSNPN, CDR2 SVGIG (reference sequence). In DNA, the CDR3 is TGTGCCTGGAGTCGACAGACCCAGTACTTC. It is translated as CAWSRQTQYF.

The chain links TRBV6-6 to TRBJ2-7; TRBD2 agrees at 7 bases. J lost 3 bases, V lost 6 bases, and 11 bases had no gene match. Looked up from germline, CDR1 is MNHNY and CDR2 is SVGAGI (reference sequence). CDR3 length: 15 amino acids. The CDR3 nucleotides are TGTGCCAGCAGCAAACGCGGGACTACCTTCTACGAGCAGTACTTC. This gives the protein CASSKRGTTFYEQYF.

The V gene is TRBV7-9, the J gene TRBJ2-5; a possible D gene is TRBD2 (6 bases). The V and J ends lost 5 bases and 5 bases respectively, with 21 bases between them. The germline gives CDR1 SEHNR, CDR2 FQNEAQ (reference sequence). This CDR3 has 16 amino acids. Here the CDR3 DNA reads TGTGCCAGCAGCCCGACCCTGCGGACCAGCGGGGAGACCCAGTACTTC. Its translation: CASSPTLRTSGETQYF.

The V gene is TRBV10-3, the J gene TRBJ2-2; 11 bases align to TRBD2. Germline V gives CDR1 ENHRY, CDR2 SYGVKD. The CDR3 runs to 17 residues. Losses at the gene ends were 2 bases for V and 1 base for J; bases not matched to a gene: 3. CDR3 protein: CAISEAGLAGNTGELFF. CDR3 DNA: TGTGCCATCAGTGAGGCCGGACTAGCGGGGAACACCGGGGAGCTGTTTTTT.

CDR3 DNA: TGTGCCAGCAGGACAAGACTGGACACGGATGAAGCTTTCTTT. Protein sequence: CASRTRLDTDEAFF. This sequence joins TRBV6-1 and TRBJ1-1; weak D call: TRBD1 (5 bases). The CDR3 spans 14 residues. V was trimmed by 6 bases and J by 7 bases, leaving 18 bases between them. Germline loops: CDR1 MNHNS, CDR2 SASEGT.

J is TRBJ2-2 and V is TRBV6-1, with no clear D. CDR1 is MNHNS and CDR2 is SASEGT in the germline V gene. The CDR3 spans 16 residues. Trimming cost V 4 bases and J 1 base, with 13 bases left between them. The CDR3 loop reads CASSAKEYRNTGELFF. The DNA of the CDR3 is TGTGCCAGCAGTGCAAAGGAATACAGGAACACCGGGGAGCTGTTTTTT.

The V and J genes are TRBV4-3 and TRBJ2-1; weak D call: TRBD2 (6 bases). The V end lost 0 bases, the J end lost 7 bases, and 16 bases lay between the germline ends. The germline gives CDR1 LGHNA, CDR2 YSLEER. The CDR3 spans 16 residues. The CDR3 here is CASSQEIAVSWNEQFF. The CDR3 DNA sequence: TGCGCCAGCAGCCAAGAGATAGCGGTGAGCTGGAATGAGCAGTTCTTC.

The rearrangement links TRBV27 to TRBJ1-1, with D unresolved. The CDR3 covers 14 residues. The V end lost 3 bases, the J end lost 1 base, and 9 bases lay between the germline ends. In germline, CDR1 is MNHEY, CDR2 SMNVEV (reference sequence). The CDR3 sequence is CASSLFGGNTEAFF. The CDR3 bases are TGTGCCAGCAGTTTGTTTGGCGGGAACACTGAAGCTTTCTTT.

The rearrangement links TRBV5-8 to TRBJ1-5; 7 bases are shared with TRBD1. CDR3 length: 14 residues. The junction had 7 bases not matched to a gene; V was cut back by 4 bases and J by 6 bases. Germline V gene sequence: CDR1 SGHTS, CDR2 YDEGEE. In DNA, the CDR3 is TGTGCCAGCAGCCCAAGACAGGGTGGTCAGCCCCAGCATTTT. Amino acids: CASSPRQGGQPQHF.

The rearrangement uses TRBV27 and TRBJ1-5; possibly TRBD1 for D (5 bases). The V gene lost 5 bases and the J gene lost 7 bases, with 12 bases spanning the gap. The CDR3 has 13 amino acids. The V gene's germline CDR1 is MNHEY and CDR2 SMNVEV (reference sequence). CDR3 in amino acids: CASSPRGWQPQHF. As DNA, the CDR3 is TGTGCCAGCAGTCCAAGGGGTTGGCAGCCCCAGCATTTT.

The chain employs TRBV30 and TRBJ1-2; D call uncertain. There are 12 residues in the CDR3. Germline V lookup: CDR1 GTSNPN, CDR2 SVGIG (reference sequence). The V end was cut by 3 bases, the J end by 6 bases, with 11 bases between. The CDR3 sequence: CAWSPSYHGYTF. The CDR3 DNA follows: TGTGCCTGGAGCCCATCATACCATGGCTACACCTTC.

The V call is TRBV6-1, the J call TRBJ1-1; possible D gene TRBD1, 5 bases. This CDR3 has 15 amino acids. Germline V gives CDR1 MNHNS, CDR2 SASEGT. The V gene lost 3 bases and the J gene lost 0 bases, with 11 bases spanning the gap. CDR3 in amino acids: CASSEGQGVNTEAFF. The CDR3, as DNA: TGTGCCAGCAGTGAGGGCCAAGGGGTGAACACTGAAGCTTTCTTT.

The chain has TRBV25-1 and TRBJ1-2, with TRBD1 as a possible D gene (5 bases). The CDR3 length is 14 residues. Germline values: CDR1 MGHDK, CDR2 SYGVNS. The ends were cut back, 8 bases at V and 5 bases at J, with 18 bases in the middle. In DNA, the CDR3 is TGTGCCAGCTCGAGAGGGGTTAAATTATATGGCTACACCTTC. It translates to CASSRGVKLYGYTF.

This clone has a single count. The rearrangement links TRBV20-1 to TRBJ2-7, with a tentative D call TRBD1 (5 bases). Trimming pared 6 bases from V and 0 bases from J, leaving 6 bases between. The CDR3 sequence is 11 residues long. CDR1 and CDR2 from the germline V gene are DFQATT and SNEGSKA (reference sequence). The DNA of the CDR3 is TGCAGTGCGGACAACTCCTACGAGCAGTACTTC. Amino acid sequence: CSADNSYEQYF.

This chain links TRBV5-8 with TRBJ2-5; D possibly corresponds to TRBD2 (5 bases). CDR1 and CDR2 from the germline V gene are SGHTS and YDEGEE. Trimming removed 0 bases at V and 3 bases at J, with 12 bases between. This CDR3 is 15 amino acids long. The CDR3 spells CASSLGAAGKETQYF. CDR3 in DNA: TGTGCCAGCAGCTTGGGAGCCGCCGGGAAAGAGACCCAGTACTTC.

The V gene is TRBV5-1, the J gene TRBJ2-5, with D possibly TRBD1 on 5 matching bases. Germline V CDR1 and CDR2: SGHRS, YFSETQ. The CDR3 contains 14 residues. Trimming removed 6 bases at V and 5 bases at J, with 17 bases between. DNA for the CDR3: TGCGCCAGCAAGGAAGGGGTAGCCTATGAGACCCAGTACTTC. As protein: CASKEGVAYETQYF.

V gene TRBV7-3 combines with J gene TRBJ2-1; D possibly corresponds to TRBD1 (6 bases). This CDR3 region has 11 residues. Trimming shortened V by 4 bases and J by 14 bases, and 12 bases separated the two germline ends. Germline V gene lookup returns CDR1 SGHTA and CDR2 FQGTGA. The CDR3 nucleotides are TGTGCCAGCAGCTCAACAGGGTTTAAGTTCTTC. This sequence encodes CASSSTGFKFF.

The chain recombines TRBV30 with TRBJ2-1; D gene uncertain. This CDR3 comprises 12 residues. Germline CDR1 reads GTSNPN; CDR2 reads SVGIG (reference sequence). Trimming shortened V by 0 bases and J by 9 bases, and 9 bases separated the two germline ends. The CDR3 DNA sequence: TGTGCCTGGAGTGTGGTCGTAGGTGAGCAGTTCTTC. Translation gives CAWSVVVGEQFF.

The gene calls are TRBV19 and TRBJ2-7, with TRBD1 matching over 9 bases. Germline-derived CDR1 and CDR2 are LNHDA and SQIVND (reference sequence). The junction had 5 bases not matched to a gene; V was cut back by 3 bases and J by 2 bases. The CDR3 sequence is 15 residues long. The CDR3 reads CASSMVRDRAYEQYF. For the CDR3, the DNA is TGTGCCAGTAGTATGGTGAGGGACAGGGCCTACGAGCAGTACTTC.

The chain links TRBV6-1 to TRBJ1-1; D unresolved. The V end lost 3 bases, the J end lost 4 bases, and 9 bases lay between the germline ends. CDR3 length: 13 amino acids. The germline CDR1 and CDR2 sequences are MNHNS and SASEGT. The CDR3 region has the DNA TGTGCCAGCAGTGATGTGGGTGGCACTGAAGCTTTCTTT. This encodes CASSDVGGTEAFF.

The DNA of the CDR3 is TGTGCCAGCAGCTCAAAGGGACTAGCGGGAGCGGCAGATACGCAGTATTTT. It is translated as CASSSKGLAGAADTQYF. The chain uses TRBV7-3 and TRBJ2-3, with 14 bases identical to TRBD2. The CDR3 runs to 17 residues. The V gene end was trimmed by 4 bases and the J gene end by 4 bases; junction bases not matched to a gene: 7. Germline V gives CDR1 SGHTA, CDR2 FQGTGA.

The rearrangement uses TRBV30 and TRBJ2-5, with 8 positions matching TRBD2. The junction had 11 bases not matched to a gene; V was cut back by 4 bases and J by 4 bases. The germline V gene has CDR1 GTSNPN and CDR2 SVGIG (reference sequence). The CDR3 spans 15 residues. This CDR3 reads CAWNFGRALGETQYF. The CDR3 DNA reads TGTGCCTGGAACTTCGGGAGGGCCTTGGGAGAGACCCAGTACTTC.

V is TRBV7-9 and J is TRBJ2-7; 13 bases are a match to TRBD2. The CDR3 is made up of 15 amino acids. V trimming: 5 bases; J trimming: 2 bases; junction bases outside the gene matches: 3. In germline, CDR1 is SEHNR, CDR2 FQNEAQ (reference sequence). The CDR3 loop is CASSLTSGRAYEQYF. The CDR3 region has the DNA TGTGCCAGCAGCCTCACTAGCGGGAGGGCCTACGAGCAGTACTTC.

As DNA, the CDR3 is TGTGCCAGCAGCGTACGGGGGGCTACAGATACGCAGTATTTT. Translating it yields CASSVRGATDTQYF. The rearrangement joins TRBV9 to TRBJ2-3; D might be TRBD2 (7 bases). The V gene's germline CDR1 is SGDLS and CDR2 YYNGEE. Trimming stripped 1 base from V and 3 bases from J, with 9 bases between. This CDR3 is built from 14 residues.